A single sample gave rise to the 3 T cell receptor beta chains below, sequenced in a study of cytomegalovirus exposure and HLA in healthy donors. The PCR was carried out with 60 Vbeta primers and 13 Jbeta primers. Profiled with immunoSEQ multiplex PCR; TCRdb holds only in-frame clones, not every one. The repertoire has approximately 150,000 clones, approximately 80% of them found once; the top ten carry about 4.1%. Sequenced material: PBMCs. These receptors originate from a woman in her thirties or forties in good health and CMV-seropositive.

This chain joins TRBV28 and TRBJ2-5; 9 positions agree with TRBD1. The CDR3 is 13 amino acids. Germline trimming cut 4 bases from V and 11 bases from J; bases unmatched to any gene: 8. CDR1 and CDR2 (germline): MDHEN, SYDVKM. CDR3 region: CASSSGQGSEQYF. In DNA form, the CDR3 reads TGTGCCAGCAGTTCCGGACAGGGGAGTGAGCAGTACTTC. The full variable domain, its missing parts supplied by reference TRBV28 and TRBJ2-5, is DVKVTQSSRYLVKRTGEKVFLECVQDMDHENMFWYRQDPGLGLRLIYFSYDVKMKEKGDIPEGYSVSREKKERFSLILESASTNQTSMYLCASSSGQGSEQYFGPGTRLLVL.

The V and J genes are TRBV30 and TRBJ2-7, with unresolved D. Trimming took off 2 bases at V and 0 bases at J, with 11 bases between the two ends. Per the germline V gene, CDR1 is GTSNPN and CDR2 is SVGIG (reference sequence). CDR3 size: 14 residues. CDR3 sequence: CAWSRQANSYEQYF. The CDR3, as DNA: TGTGCCTGGAGTCGGCAGGCTAACTCCTACGAGCAGTACTTC.

Here the CDR3 reads CASSPRTGAEKLFF. Here the CDR3 DNA reads TGTGCCAGCAGCCCCCGGACAGGGGCTGAAAAACTGTTTTTT. The gene calls are TRBV4-2 and TRBJ1-4; TRBD1 aligns across 9 bases. J was trimmed by 7 bases and V by 4 bases; bases with no gene match: 4. The germline V gene has CDR1 LGHNA and CDR2 YNFKEQ. The CDR3 loop spans 14 amino acids.